These 9 T cell receptor beta chains were sequenced from one sample in a study of cytomegalovirus exposure and HLA in healthy donors. The PCR employed 60 Vbeta primers together with 13 Jbeta primers. Repertoires were generated with immunoSEQ multiplex PCR, while TCRdb's copy carries only in-frame clones and drops some. The repertoire holds around 120,000 clones, with 79% as singletons. The source material was PBMCs. Every receptor here comes from a woman between 40 and 55 years old in good health and CMV-seronegative.

The chain couples TRBV11-2 to TRBJ2-2, with D maybe TRBD2 (6 bases). The CDR3 has 15 amino acids. V shed 4 bases and J shed 3 bases, with 12 bases lying between them. CDR1 and CDR2 from the germline V gene are SGHAT and FQNNGV. CDR3 sequence reads: CASSWDSGYTGELFF. In DNA, the CDR3 is TGTGCCAGCAGCTGGGACTCTGGATACACCGGGGAGCTGTTTTTT.

The chain has TRBV19 and TRBJ2-1; 10 nucleotides line up with TRBD2. The CDR3 sequence is 15 residues long. From germline, CDR1 is LNHDA and CDR2 SQIVND (reference sequence). Trimming took 4 bases from V and 8 from J; bases not matched to a gene: 8. The CDR3 spells CASSTRAGGLDEQFF. Here the CDR3 DNA reads TGTGCCAGTAGTACTCGAGCGGGGGGGCTCGATGAGCAGTTCTTC.

V usage is TRBV9 and J usage is TRBJ1-5, with a possible D match to TRBD1 (5 bases). The V gene's germline CDR1 is SGDLS and CDR2 YYNGEE. Trimming took 4 bases from V and 2 from J, leaving 16 bases between them. This CDR3 contains 16 residues. The CDR3 spells CASSPTDSWGNQPQHF. Written as DNA, the CDR3 is TGTGCCAGCAGCCCAACAGACAGTTGGGGCAATCAGCCCCAGCATTTT. The entire variable domain, with the rest obtained from reference TRBV9 and TRBJ1-5, is as follows: DSGVTQTPKHLITATGQRVTLRCSPRSGDLSVYWYQQSLDQGLQFLIQYYNGEERAKGNILERFSAQQFPDLHSELNLSSLELGDSALYFCASSPTDSWGNQPQHFGDGTRLSIL.

This chain uses TRBV27 with TRBJ2-2; perhaps TRBD2 as D (6 bases). Germline V gives CDR1 MNHEY, CDR2 SMNVEV (reference sequence). Trimming cost V 3 bases and J 0 bases, with 14 bases left between them. CDR3 length: 17 residues. Here the CDR3 reads CASSFLAWSSNTGELFF. CDR3 sequence (DNA): TGTGCCAGCAGTTTTCTAGCGTGGAGCTCGAACACCGGGGAGCTGTTTTTT.

This clone was observed once. The chain combines TRBV2 with TRBJ1-4; 7 nucleotides align to TRBD1. The CDR3 has 13 residues. Germline lookup yields CDR1 SNHLY and CDR2 FYNNEI. After removal of 7 bases from V and 3 bases from J, the junction contained 2 bases not matched to a gene. In DNA, the CDR3 is TGTGCCAGCAACAGGGGCCCTAATGAAAAACTGTTTTTT. As protein: CASNRGPNEKLFF. Combining the CDR3 with reference TRBV2 and TRBJ1-4 gives the whole variable domain EPEVTQTPSHQVTQMGQEVILRCVPISNHLYFYWYRQILGQKVEFLVSFYNNEISEKSEIFDDQFSVERPDGSNFTLKIRSTKLEDSAMYFCASNRGPNEKLFFGSGTQLSVL.

The V gene is TRBV5-6, the J gene TRBJ2-2; 8 nucleotides agree with TRBD1. After removal of 3 bases from V and 2 bases from J, the junction contained 6 bases not matched to a gene. Germline loops: CDR1 SGHDT, CDR2 YYEEEE. CDR3 length: 16 amino acids. The CDR3 is CASSSDRGTNTGELFF. The CDR3 DNA reads as TGTGCCAGCAGCTCAGACAGGGGAACAAACACCGGGGAGCTGTTTTTT. The full variable domain, in which reference TRBV5-6 and TRBJ2-2 provide the parts outside the CDR3, is DAGVTQSPTHLIKTRGQQVTLRCSPKSGHDTVSWYQQALGQGPQFIFQYYEEEERQRGNFPDRFSGHQFPNYSSELNVNALLLGDSALYLCASSSDRGTNTGELFFGEGSRLTVL.

The chain combines TRBV5-4 with TRBJ1-2; a weak D match, TRBD1 (5 bases). Per the germline V gene, CDR1 is SGHNT and CDR2 is YYREEE (reference sequence). V was clipped by 1 base and J by 8 bases, with 12 bases between them. The CDR3 has 13 amino acids. CDR3: CASSLYPTEGYTF. The CDR3, as DNA: TGTGCCAGCAGCTTGTATCCGACAGAGGGCTACACCTTC.

This rearrangement joins TRBV5-4 to TRBJ2-7; D might be TRBD1 (5 bases). Germline V gene sequence: CDR1 SGHNT, CDR2 YYREEE (reference sequence). The germline V and J ends were trimmed by 2 bases and 5 bases, with 11 bases remaining between them. The CDR3 runs to 13 residues. In nucleotides, the CDR3 is TGTGCCAGCAGCTTCGGCAGGGCAGACGAGCAGTACTTC. This translates into CASSFGRADEQYF.

The chain employs TRBV2 and TRBJ1-2; tentative D call: TRBD1 (5 bases). Germline V gene sequence: CDR1 SNHLY, CDR2 FYNNEI. V lost 9 bases and J lost 5, with 22 bases in between. CDR3 length equals 15 residues. CDR3 region: CARTFPGTNVYGYTF. The CDR3 DNA is TGTGCCAGGACGTTCCCCGGGACTAACGTTTATGGCTACACCTTC.